Each of the 22 T cell receptor beta chains below was sequenced from the same sample in a study of beta chain features in type 1 diabetes. Study results and limitations: Shortening of TCRB CDR3s, moderate but significant, appeared in all four CD4+ subsets of Type 1 diabetes patients.

Sequenced material consisted of expressed TCRB transcripts (all of the isolated RNA was reverse transcribed). TCRdb's copy holds only in-frame clones and misses some; the assay was immunoSEQ multiplex PCR. The top ten hold about 0.016% of the sample, which has about 300,000 clones, about 14% seen once. No antigen has been identified for these receptors. Sequencing was performed on naive CD4+ T cells from blood. All receptors derive from a woman aged 18-35 years with type 1 diabetes.

The V gene is TRBV7-2, the J gene TRBJ1-2; the D gene is possibly TRBD1 (6 bases). The CDR3 runs 13 residues. V was trimmed by 1 base and J by 7 bases, leaving 10 bases between them. Germline V lookup: CDR1 SGHTA, CDR2 FQGNSA. CDR3 in amino acids: CASSLVGGGGYTF. The CDR3 DNA reads as TGTGCCAGCAGCTTAGTAGGGGGGGGTGGCTACACCTTC.

This clone was observed a few times. The chain combines TRBV5-4 with TRBJ2-5, with unresolved D. Trimming cost V 3 bases and J 2 bases, with 17 bases left between them. The CDR3 length is 16 residues. Germline V lookup: CDR1 SGHNT, CDR2 YYREEE (reference sequence). CDR3 nucleotide sequence: TGTGCCAGCAGCTCATTTTTGGGCGCTTTACAAGAGACCCAGTACTTC. It codes for CASSSFLGALQETQYF.

The chain carries TRBV2 and TRBJ2-7; maybe TRBD2 (6 bases). The CDR3 has 14 residues. The germline V and J ends were trimmed by 3 bases and 2 bases, with 11 bases remaining between them. Germline lookup yields CDR1 SNHLY and CDR2 FYNNEI. The CDR3 loop is CASSDRDFTYEQYF. The CDR3 coding sequence is TGTGCCAGCAGTGACCGGGACTTTACCTACGAGCAGTACTTC. The complete variable domain, with remaining parts taken from reference TRBV2 and TRBJ2-7, reads EPEVTQTPSHQVTQMGQEVILRCVPISNHLYFYWYRQILGQKVEFLVSFYNNEISEKSEIFDDQFSVERPDGSNFTLKIRSTKLEDSAMYFCASSDRDFTYEQYFGPGTRLTVT.

The chain combines TRBV29-1 with TRBJ2-3; the match to TRBD1 covers 10 bases. Germline CDR1 and CDR2: SQVTM and ANQGSEA. The V segment lost 5 bases and the J segment 0 bases; nucleotides outside the gene matches: 2. The CDR3 contains 14 residues. CDR3 bases: TGCAGCGTTAGGACAGGGGGAAGCACAGATACGCAGTATTTT. Translation: CSVRTGGSTDTQYF.

The chain is built from TRBV29-1 and TRBJ2-7; 12 nucleotides agree with TRBD2. The CDR3 spans 16 residues. The junction had 7 bases not matched to a gene; V was cut back by 1 base and J by 3 bases. Germline CDR1 is SQVTM and CDR2 is ANQGSEA. The DNA for the CDR3 is TGCAGCGTTGAAGGGAGACTAGCGGGAGACATCTACGAGCAGTACTTC. Protein: CSVEGRLAGDIYEQYF.

In its sample, this clone was seen a few times. This rearrangement joins TRBV5-4 to TRBJ2-3, with D possibly TRBD1 on 6 matching bases. This CDR3 has 15 residues. Looked up from germline, CDR1 is SGHNT and CDR2 is YYREEE (reference sequence). V was cut by 4 bases and J by 3 bases, with 15 bases left in between. This chain's CDR3 is CASSPAGARTDTQYF. Here the CDR3 DNA reads TGTGCCAGCAGCCCCGCAGGGGCGCGGACAGATACGCAGTATTTT.

The gene calls are TRBV30 and TRBJ2-7; tentatively, D is TRBD1 (5 bases). Trimming left V 0 bases short and J 3 bases short, with 15 bases between. CDR3 size: 15 residues. Germline CDR1 reads GTSNPN; CDR2 reads SVGIG (reference sequence). The CDR3 loop is CAWSVMTVNYYEQYF. CDR3 DNA sequence: TGTGCCTGGAGTGTAATGACAGTCAATTACTACGAGCAGTACTTC.

This chain links TRBV9 with TRBJ2-2, with 8 bases that match TRBD1. Germline V gives CDR1 SGDLS, CDR2 YYNGEE. There are 14 residues in the CDR3. V shed 4 bases, J shed 4 bases, and the junction held 3 bases outside the gene matches. Written as DNA, the CDR3 is TGTGCCAGCAGCATGACAGGGGTCACCGGGGAGCTGTTTTTT. Its translation: CASSMTGVTGELFF. Full variable domain (outside the CDR3, taken from reference TRBV9 and TRBJ2-2): DSGVTQTPKHLITATGQRVTLRCSPRSGDLSVYWYQQSLDQGLQFLIQYYNGEERAKGNILERFSAQQFPDLHSELNLSSLELGDSALYFCASSMTGVTGELFFGEGSRLTVL.

This clone was seen a handful of times. The chain couples TRBV30 to TRBJ2-3; D might be TRBD1 (5 bases). Trimming left V 2 bases short and J 4 bases short, with 10 bases between. This CDR3 comprises 13 residues. Germline V gene data show CDR1 as GTSNPN and CDR2 as SVGIG (reference sequence). The CDR3 bases are TGTGCCTGGAGTCTCAGGGCTCCAGATACGCAGTATTTT. Translating gives CAWSLRAPDTQYF.

The V call is TRBV19, the J call TRBJ1-5; D ambiguous. Trimming pared 7 bases from V and 2 bases from J, leaving 15 bases between. Germline loops: CDR1 LNHDA, CDR2 SQIVND (reference sequence). The CDR3 contains 15 residues. The DNA of the CDR3 is TGTGCCAGTACTAAGTTGTCGGGAGGCAATCAGCCCCAGCATTTT. It specifies CASTKLSGGNQPQHF.

This chain links TRBV6-5 with TRBJ2-7; D possibly corresponds to TRBD2 (6 bases). V was shortened by 0 bases and J by 6 bases, with 15 bases between the two germline ends. In germline, CDR1 is MNHEY, CDR2 SVGAGI. The CDR3 is 15 residues long. The CDR3 is CASSYSGIGGLEQYF. The CDR3 nucleotides read TGTGCCAGCAGTTACTCCGGGATCGGGGGTCTCGAGCAGTACTTC.

The gene calls are TRBV7-2 and TRBJ2-1, with D possibly being TRBD1 (5 bases). The germline V and J ends were trimmed by 4 bases and 0 bases, with 10 bases remaining between them. The CDR3 contains 15 residues. Germline CDR1 and CDR2: SGHTA and FQGNSA. DNA for the CDR3: TGTGCCAGCAGCTCGACAGCGAACTCCTACAATGAGCAGTTCTTC. This encodes CASSSTANSYNEQFF.

V is TRBV19 and J is TRBJ1-2; D is undetermined. CDR1 and CDR2 from the germline V gene are LNHDA and SQIVND (reference sequence). V lost 3 bases to trimming and J lost 7 bases, with 9 bases between them. CDR3 size: 12 residues. The CDR3: CASSISRGGYTF. The CDR3 DNA follows: TGTGCCAGTAGTATCAGTCGGGGTGGCTACACCTTC.

As to this clone: Other DNA sequences in the sample encode the same CDR3. The chain combines TRBV5-1 with TRBJ2-1; the match to TRBD2 covers 9 bases. J lost 4 bases, V lost 0 bases, and 2 bases had no gene match. The CDR3 has 15 residues. Germline values: CDR1 SGHRS, CDR2 YFSETQ. Written as DNA, the CDR3 is TGCGCCAGCAGCTTGGTAACTAGCGGGTACAATGAGCAGTTCTTC. This sequence encodes CASSLVTSGYNEQFF.

The V and J genes are TRBV25-1 and TRBJ1-2, with TRBD1 identical over 8 bases. After removal of 3 bases from V and 5 bases from J, the junction contained 2 bases not matched to a gene. Germline loops: CDR1 MGHDK, CDR2 SYGVNS. This CDR3 comprises 13 residues. This CDR3 is CASSEDRAYGYTF. CDR3 DNA sequence: TGTGCCAGCAGTGAGGACAGGGCTTATGGCTACACCTTC.

The gene calls are TRBV20-1 and TRBJ1-1; no firm D call. Between the trimmed V and J ends, which lost 7 bases and 4 bases, there was a span of 10 bases. The CDR3 has 11 residues. Germline V gene lookup returns CDR1 DFQATT and CDR2 SNEGSKA (reference sequence). As DNA, the CDR3 is TGCAGTGGGACTCCCTTCACTGAAGCTTTCTTT. The encoded protein is CSGTPFTEAFF.

J is TRBJ2-4 and V is TRBV7-9, with a weak D call TRBD1 (6 bases). The V gene's germline CDR1 is SEHNR and CDR2 FQNEAQ (reference sequence). The V end lost 1 base, the J end lost 1 base, and 14 bases lay between the germline ends. The CDR3 covers 17 residues. The chain's CDR3 is CASSLVQGSRAKNIQYF. The CDR3 DNA sequence: TGTGCCAGCAGCTTAGTCCAGGGGTCACGGGCCAAAAACATTCAGTACTTC.

This clone occurred a few times. The chain carries TRBV11-3 and TRBJ2-3; D call uncertain. Germline V CDR1 and CDR2: SGHNT, YENEEA. The ends were cut back, 1 base at V and 3 bases at J, with 8 bases in the middle. This CDR3 is 14 amino acids long. CDR3 coding DNA: TGTGCCAGCAGCTTAGGGGTAGCAACAGATACGCAGTATTTT. Translation gives CASSLGVATDTQYF.

This clone was seen only a few times. The chain links TRBV19 to TRBJ2-5, with 8 bases identical to TRBD2. The CDR3 extends over 14 amino acids. The germline V gene has CDR1 LNHDA and CDR2 SQIVND (reference sequence). The J segment lost 4 bases and the V segment lost 6 bases, leaving 7 bases of the junction unmatched. The CDR3 reads CASSAGLAGETQYF. The CDR3 bases are TGTGCCAGTAGCGCGGGGCTAGCGGGAGAGACCCAGTACTTC.

This clone was seen a few times. This chain links TRBV2 with TRBJ2-7, with no clear D. Between the trimmed V and J ends, which lost 6 bases and 2 bases, there was a span of 8 bases. This CDR3 contains 12 residues. The germline V gene has CDR1 SNHLY and CDR2 FYNNEI. The CDR3 region has the DNA TGTGCCAGCAGGCAGGTCCCCTACGAGCAGTACTTC. Translated, it gives CASRQVPYEQYF.

This clone was seen a few times. This chain uses TRBV2 with TRBJ2-6; TRBD1 might be the D (6 bases). Germline lookup yields CDR1 SNHLY and CDR2 FYNNEI. The CDR3 consists of 18 residues. V dropped 7 bases and J dropped 0 bases, with 19 bases sitting between them. CDR3 residues: CASKIRGNLYSGANVLTF. Here the CDR3 DNA reads TGTGCCAGCAAAATCAGGGGAAACCTTTACTCTGGGGCCAACGTCCTGACTTTC.

This clone has just a few counts. The CDR3 is CAISGSSGTYNEQFF. DNA for the CDR3: TGTGCCATCAGTGGTTCTAGCGGCACCTACAATGAGCAGTTCTTC. This sequence joins TRBV10-3 and TRBJ2-1; 7 bases are a match to TRBD2. CDR1 ENHRY and CDR2 SYGVKD come from the germline V gene. This CDR3 is 15 amino acids long. V was clipped by 4 bases and J by 2 bases; unmatched bases: 5.